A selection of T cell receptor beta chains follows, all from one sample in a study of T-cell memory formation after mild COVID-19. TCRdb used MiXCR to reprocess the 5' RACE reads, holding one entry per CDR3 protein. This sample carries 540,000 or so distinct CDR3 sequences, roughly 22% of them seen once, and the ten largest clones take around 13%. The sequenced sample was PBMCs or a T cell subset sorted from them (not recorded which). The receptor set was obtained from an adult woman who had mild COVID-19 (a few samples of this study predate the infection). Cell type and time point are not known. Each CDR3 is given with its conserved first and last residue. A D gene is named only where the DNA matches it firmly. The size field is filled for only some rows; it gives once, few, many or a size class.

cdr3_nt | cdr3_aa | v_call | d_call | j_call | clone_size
TGTGCCAGCAGCAGGGGGACTGGAAACACCATATATTTT | CASSRGTGNTIYF | TRBV12-3/TRBV12-4 | TRBD1 | TRBJ1-3 | .
TGTGCCAGCAGCTTAGAGGGACCGGGCAATCAGCCCCAGCATTTT | CASSLEGPGNQPQHF | TRBV7-9 | . | TRBJ1-5 | .
TGTGCCAGCAGCCAAGTTCGGCTAGTTCCTTCGCCTGGCTCCTACAATGAGCAGTTCTTC | CASSQVRLVPSPGSYNEQFF | TRBV3-1 | . | TRBJ2-1 | .
TGCGCCAGCAGCGGAGGACAGTGGAGCACAGATACGCAGTATTTT | CASSGGQWSTDTQYF | TRBV5-1 | . | TRBJ2-3 | few
TGTGCCAGCAGCTTAGCTCCGGGGTGGGGAGAGACCCAGTACTTC | CASSLAPGWGETQYF | TRBV7-2 | . | TRBJ2-5 | few
TGTGCCAGCAGCCCCACCCCGAACCGGGACGCCGAGCAGTACTTC | CASSPTPNRDAEQYF | TRBV4-2 | . | TRBJ2-7 | .
TGTGCCAGCAGCTTACGGGTCGATTGGCTAGCGAACACTGAAGCTTTCTTT | CASSLRVDWLANTEAFF | TRBV7-9 | . | TRBJ1-1 | many
TGTGCCTGGAGTGTGGAGCCCCACAATGAGCAGTTCTTC | CAWSVEPHNEQFF | TRBV30 | . | TRBJ2-1 | many
TGTGCCAGCAGCTTACTAGCGGGGGGGTACTACAATGAGCAGTTCTTC | CASSLLAGGYYNEQFF | TRBV7-9 | TRBD2 | TRBJ2-1 | .
TGTGCCAGCAGGATGCAGGGTACGAACACCGGGGAGCTGTTTTTT | CASRMQGTNTGELFF | TRBV12-3/TRBV12-4 | . | TRBJ2-2 | many
TGCAGCGTATCCGACAGGGGGCGATCCGACACTGAAGCTTTCTTT | CSVSDRGRSDTEAFF | TRBV29-1 | TRBD1 | TRBJ1-1 | few
TGTGCCACCAGTGACTCTATTGCGGTGGACGGGGAGCTGTTTTTT | CATSDSIAVDGELFF | TRBV24-1 | . | TRBJ2-2 | .
TGTGCCAGCAGCCAACAGGGGCCTATTACTGAAGCTTTCTTT | CASSQQGPITEAFF | TRBV12-3/TRBV12-4 | TRBD1 | TRBJ1-1 | many
TGCAGCGTAGGACTGACAGCCTCCTACGAGCAGTACTTC | CSVGLTASYEQYF | TRBV29-1 | . | TRBJ2-7 | .
TGTGCCAGCAGCTTAATGGGGGGCGCGAAGAATTCACCCCTCCACTTT | CASSLMGGAKNSPLHF | TRBV7-3 | . | TRBJ1-6 | few
TGCAGTGCCCCAAGACAGCCCTACGAGCAGTACTTC | CSAPRQPYEQYF | TRBV20-1 | . | TRBJ2-7 | few
TGTGCCAGCAGTCGTTATCACGAGCAGTACTTC | CASSRYHEQYF | TRBV6-2/TRBV6-3 | . | TRBJ2-7 | few